Listed here is a single TCR beta chain. Its specificity is unknown. This sample stems from a study of post-analysis software for immune sequencing data. Across the study: Relapsing-remitting, secondary progressive and progressive-relapsing multiple sclerosis were all included among the disease courses. Study outcomes and limitations: TRBV5-6, TRBV5-1 and TRBV20-1 belonged to a set of roughly 5 TRBV segments that were more frequent in patients than controls. Comparison with controls showed significantly lower normalized Chao1 diversity in multiple sclerosis patients. Batch-matched samples strongly co-clustered by F measure.

Unique molecular identifiers had been added to the TCR beta cDNA libraries. The authors obtained roughly 550,000 cDNA molecules from roughly 1 to 10 million T cells. TCRdb redid the calling of the PCR reads with MiXCR, one entry per CDR3 protein. Among about 820,000 distinct CDR3 sequences listed, under 70% were seen once. Trimming stripped 4 bases from V and 5 bases from J, with 8 bases between. The CDR3 is 12 amino acids. Germline V gives CDR1 SGHVS, CDR2 FQNEAQ. The sample consisted of blood. The genes are TRBV7-8 and TRBJ2-5; D is unresolved. The TCR was taken from a girl under 18 with multiple sclerosis. The CDR3 loop is CASSSMSETQYF. The CDR3 region has the DNA TGTGCCAGCAGCTCCATGAGTGAGACCCAGTACTTC.